This entry is about one T cell receptor (beta chain). The antigen remains undetermined. Sequenced material consisted of expressed TCRB transcripts (all of the isolated RNA was reverse transcribed). The method was immunoSEQ multiplex PCR; TCRdb's version includes in-frame clones alone and lacks a portion of them. The sample has 400,000 to 600,000 clones, approximately 28% seen once. This sample stems from a study of beta chain features in type 1 diabetes. In the study overall: Cell yields, age and gender were similar between patients and healthy donors.

Looked up from germline, CDR1 is SQVTM and CDR2 is ANQGSEA. V dropped 7 bases and J dropped 3; count of bases not matched to a gene: 10. There are 15 residues in the CDR3. Study-wide results and caveats: VDJ junctions from type 1 diabetes patients carried fewer insertions and larger deletions. Moderate but significant shortening of TCRB CDR3s was recorded in all four CD4+ subsets from Type 1 diabetes patients. HLA influence on TCRB rearrangement stayed unresolved here.

The sample consisted of naive CD4+ T cells from blood. V and J are TRBV29-1 and TRBJ2-1; 9 bases are a match to TRBD2. The receptor's source is a man between 18 and 35 years old in good health. The CDR3 reads CSARGGGAYYNEQFF. CDR3 DNA: TGCAGCGCCCGAGGCGGGGGGGCTTACTACAATGAGCAGTTCTTC.